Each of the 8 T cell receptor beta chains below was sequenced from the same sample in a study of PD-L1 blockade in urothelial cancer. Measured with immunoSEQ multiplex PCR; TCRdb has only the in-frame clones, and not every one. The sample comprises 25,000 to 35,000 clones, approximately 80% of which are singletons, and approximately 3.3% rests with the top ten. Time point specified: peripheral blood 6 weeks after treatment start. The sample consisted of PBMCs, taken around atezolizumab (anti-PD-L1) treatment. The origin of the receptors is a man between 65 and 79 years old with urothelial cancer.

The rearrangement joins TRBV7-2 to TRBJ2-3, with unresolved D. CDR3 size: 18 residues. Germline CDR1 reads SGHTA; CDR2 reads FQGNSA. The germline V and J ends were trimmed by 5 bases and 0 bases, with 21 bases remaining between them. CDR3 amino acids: CASSPEPAASTSTDTQYF. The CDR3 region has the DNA TGTGCCAGCAGCCCGGAGCCCGCGGCTTCCACTAGCACAGATACGCAGTATTTT.

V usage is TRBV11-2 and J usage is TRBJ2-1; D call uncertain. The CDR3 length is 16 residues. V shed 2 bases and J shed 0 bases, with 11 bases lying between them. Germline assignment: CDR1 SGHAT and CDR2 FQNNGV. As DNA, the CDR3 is TGTGCCAGCAGCTTATATCTTTTGAGCTCCTACAATGAGCAGTTCTTC. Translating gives CASSLYLLSSYNEQFF.

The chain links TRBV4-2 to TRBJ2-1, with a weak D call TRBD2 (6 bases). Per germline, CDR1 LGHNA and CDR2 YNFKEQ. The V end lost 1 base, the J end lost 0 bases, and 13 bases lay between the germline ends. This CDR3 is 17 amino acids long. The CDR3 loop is CASSQVGRGNSYNEQFF. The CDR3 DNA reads TGTGCCAGCAGCCAAGTGGGACGGGGGAACTCCTACAATGAGCAGTTCTTC.

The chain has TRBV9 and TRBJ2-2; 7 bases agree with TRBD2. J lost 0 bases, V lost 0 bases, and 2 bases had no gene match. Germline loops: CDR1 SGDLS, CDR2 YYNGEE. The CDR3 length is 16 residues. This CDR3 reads CASSVGLAANTGELFF. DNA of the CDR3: TGTGCCAGCAGCGTAGGGCTAGCGGCGAACACCGGGGAGCTGTTTTTT.

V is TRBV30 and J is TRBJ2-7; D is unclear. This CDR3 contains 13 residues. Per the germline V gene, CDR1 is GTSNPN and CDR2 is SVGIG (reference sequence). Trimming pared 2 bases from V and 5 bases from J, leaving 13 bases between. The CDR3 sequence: CAWSTSGLHEQYF. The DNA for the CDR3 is TGTGCCTGGAGTACCTCTGGGCTCCACGAGCAGTACTTC. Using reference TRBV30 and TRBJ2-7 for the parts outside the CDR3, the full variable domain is SQTIHQWPATLVQPVGSPLSLECTVEGTSNPNLYWYRQAAGRGLQLLFYSVGIGQISSEVPQNLSASRPQDRQFILSSKKLLLSDSGFYLCAWSTSGLHEQYFGPGTRLTVT.

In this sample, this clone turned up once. The DNA of the CDR3 is TGTGCCAGTAGTATAGTTGGGGGAGCGGGAGGCTACGAGCAGTACTTC. Amino acids: CASSIVGGAGGYEQYF. The gene calls are TRBV19 and TRBJ2-7, with 9 bases fitting TRBD2. Unmatched junction bases numbered 7, after V lost 1 base and J lost 3 bases. Germline V CDR1 and CDR2: LNHDA, SQIVND (reference sequence). CDR3 size: 16 residues.

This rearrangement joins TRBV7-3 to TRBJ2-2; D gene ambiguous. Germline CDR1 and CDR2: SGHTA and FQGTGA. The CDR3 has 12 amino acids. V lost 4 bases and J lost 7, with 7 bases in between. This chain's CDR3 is CASSSLFGELFF. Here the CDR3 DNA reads TGTGCCAGCAGCTCCCTCTTCGGGGAGCTGTTTTTT.

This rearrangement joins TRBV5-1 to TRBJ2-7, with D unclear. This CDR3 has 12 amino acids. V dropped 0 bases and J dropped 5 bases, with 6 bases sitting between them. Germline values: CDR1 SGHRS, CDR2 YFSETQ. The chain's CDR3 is CASSLVQNEQYF. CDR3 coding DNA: TGCGCCAGCAGCTTGGTGCAGAACGAGCAGTACTTC.